This T cell receptor (beta chain) is from a study of post-analysis software for immune sequencing data. Broader study findings: With F measure, samples from one preparation batch clustered together strongly. In patients, a few TRBV segments were more frequent than in controls, with TRBV5-6, TRBV5-1 and TRBV20-1 among them.

For this clonotype: What it binds is not known.

Unique molecular identifiers were carried by the TCR beta cDNA libraries. TCRdb independently ran MiXCR on the PCR reads; one entry per CDR3 protein. The sample lists about 680,000 distinct CDR3 sequences, roughly three fifths occurring once. CDR3 length: 14 amino acids. V was trimmed by 6 bases and J by 2 bases, leaving 12 bases between them. The source material was blood. This rearrangement joins TRBV12-3 or TRBV12-4 to TRBJ2-3; D ambiguous. This receptor was taken from a girl aged 2 to 9 with multiple sclerosis. The CDR3 DNA sequence: TGTGCCAGCAGGACCAACCCAAACACAGATACGCAGTATTTT. Residues: CASRTNPNTDTQYF.